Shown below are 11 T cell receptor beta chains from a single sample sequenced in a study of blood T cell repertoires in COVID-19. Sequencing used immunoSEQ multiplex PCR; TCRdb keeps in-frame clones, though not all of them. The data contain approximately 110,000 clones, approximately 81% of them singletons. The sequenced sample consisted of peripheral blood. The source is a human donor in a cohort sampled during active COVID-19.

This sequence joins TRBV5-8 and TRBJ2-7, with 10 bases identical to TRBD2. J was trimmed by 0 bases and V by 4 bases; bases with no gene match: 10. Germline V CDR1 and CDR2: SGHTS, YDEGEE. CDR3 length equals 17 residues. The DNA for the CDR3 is TGTGCCAGCAGCCGATTTTTTAGCGGGGGGAGCTCCTACGAGCAGTACTTC. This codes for CASSRFFSGGSSYEQYF. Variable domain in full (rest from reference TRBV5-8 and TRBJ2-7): EAGVTQSPTHLIKTRGQQATLRCSPISGHTSVYWYQQALGLGLQFLLWYDEGEERNRGNFPPRFSGRQFPNYSSELNVNALELEDSALYLCASSRFFSGGSSYEQYFGPGTRLTVT.

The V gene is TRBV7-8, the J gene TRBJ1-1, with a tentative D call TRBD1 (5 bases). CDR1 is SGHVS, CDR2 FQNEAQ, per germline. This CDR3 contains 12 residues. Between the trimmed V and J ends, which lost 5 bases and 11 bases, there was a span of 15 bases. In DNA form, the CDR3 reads TGTGCCAGCAGCCTAACAGGTTTCGGGGCTTTCTTT. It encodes CASSLTGFGAFF.

CDR3 nucleotide sequence: TGTGCCAGCAGCACCCCAGGGGACTCTGGAAACACCATATATTTT. It yields the protein CASSTPGDSGNTIYF. The genes are TRBV5-4 and TRBJ1-3; TRBD1 is a possible D gene (6 bases). V was trimmed by 4 bases and J by 0 bases, leaving 11 bases between them. The CDR3 runs 15 residues. Per the germline V gene, CDR1 is SGHNT and CDR2 is YYREEE (reference sequence).

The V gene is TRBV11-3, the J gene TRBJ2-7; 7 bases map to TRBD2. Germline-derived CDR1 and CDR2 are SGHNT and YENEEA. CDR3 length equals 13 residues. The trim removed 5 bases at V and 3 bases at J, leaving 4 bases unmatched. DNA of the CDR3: TGTGCCAGCAGCCCCGGGACTAACTACGAGCAGTACTTC. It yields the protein CASSPGTNYEQYF. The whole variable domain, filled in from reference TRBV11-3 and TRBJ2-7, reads EAGVVQSPRYKIIEKKQPVAFWCNPISGHNTLYWYLQNLGQGPELLIRYENEEAVDDSQLPKDRFSAERLKGVDSTLKIQPAELGDSAVYLCASSPGTNYEQYFGPGTRLTVT.

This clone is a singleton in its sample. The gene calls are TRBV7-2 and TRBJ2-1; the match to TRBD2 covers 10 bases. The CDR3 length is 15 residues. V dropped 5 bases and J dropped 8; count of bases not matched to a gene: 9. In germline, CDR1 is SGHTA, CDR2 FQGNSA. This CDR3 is CASSLSGGANHEQFF. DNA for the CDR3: TGTGCCAGCAGCCTCAGCGGGGGGGCCAATCATGAGCAGTTCTTC.

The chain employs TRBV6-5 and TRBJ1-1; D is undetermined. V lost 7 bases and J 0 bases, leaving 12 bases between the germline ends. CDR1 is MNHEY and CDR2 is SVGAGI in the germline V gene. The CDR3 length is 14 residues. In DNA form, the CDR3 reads TGTGCCAGCATCCGAACTTCCGTGAACACTGAAGCTTTCTTT. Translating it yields CASIRTSVNTEAFF.

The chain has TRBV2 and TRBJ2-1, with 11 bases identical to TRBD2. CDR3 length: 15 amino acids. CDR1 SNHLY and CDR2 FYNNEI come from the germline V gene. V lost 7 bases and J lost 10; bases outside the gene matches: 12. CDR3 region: CASNPLAGGAGEQFF. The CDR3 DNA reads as TGTGCCAGCAATCCGTTAGCGGGGGGGGCCGGCGAGCAGTTCTTC.

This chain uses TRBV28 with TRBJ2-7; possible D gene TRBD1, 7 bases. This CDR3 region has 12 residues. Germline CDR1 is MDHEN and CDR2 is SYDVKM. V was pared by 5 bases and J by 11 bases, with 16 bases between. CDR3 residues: CASSPSGGRKYF. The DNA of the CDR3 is TGTGCCAGCAGTCCCTCAGGGGGGAGGAAGTACTTC.

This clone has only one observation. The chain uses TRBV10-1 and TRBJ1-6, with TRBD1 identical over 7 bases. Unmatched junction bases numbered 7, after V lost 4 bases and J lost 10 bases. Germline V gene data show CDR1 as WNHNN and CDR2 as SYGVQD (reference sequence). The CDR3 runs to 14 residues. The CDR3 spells CASSADRSESPLHF. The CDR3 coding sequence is TGCGCCAGCAGTGCGGACAGGAGTGAGTCACCCCTCCACTTT.

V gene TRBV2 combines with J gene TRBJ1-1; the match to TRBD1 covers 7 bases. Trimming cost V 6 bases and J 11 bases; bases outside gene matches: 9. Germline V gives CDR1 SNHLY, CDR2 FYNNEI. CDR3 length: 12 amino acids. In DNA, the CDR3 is TGTGCCAGCAGACGACAGGGTCGAGATGCTTTCTTT. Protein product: CASRRQGRDAFF.

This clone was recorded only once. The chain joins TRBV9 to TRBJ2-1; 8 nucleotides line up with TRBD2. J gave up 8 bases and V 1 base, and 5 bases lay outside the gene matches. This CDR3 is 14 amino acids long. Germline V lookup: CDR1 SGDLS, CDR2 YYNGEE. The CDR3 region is CASSVTGGPDEQFF. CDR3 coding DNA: TGTGCCAGCAGCGTAACGGGGGGGCCCGATGAGCAGTTCTTC.